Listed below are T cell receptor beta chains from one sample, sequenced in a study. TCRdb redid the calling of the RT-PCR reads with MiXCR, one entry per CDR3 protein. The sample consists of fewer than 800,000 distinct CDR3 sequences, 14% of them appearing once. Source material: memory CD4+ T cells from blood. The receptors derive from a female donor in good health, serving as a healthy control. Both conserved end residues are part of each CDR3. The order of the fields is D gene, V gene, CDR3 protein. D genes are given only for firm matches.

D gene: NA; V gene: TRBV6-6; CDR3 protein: CASSYGSGREQYF
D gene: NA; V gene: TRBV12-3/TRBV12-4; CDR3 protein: CASTTGGEKLFF
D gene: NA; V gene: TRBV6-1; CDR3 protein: CASSEDSRVSYNEQFF
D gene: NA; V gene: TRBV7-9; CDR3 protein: CASSLGVGSQETQYF
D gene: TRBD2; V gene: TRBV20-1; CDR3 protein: CSARDLGGTSGYNEQFF
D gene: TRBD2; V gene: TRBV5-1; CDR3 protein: CASSTGTRGETQYF
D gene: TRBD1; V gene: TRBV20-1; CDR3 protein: CSASPPGQNPYF
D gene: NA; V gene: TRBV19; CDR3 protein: CASSATGPYEQYF
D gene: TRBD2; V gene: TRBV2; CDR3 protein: CASTGLAEETQYF
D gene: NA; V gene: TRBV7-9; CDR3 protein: CASRGGLGSEAFF
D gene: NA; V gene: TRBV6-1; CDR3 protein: CASRTDVETQYF
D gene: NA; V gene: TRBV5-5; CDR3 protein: CASSVNPGYTYEQYF
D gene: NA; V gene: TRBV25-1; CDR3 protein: CASSEFAGEGTEAFF
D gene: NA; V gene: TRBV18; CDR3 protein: CASSPSGPHGYTF
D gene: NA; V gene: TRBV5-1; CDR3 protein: CASSGPTLGELFF
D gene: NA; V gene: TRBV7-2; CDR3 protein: CASSHGEAGANVLTF
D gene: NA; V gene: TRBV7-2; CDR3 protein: CASSLSWGPRRYTQYF
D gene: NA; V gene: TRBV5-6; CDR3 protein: CASSPTGRAEAFF
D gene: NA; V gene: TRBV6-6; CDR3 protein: CASSATPGRRDYGYTF
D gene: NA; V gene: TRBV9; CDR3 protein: CASSVAGEYNQPQHF
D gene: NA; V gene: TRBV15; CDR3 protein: CATSRDYTADTQYF
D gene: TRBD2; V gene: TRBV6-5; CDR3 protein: CASSYSKPSGAYTDTQYF
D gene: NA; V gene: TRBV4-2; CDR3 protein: CASSQEVARGDTQYF
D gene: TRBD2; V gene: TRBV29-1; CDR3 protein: CSVVWTSSPDEQYF
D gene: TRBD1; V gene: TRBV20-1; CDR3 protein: CSARHPGTGLGETQYF
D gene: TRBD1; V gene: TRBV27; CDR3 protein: CASRPDRGRTDTQYF
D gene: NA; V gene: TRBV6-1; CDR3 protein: CASSLIEKLFF
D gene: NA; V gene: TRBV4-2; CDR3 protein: CASSQVSSGEAYEQYF
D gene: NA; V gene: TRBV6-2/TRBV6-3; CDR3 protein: CASTLNRDGYTF
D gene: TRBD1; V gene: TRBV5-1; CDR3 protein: CASSRPGQGKETQYF
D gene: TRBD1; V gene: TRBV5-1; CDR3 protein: CASSLTGTDFEKLFF
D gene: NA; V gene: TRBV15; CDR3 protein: CATSRRQGRDIQYF
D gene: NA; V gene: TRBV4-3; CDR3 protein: CASSQGGPGNTQYF
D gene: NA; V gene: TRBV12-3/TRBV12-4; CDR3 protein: CASRGVSRGKLFF
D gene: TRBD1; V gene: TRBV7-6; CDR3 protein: CASSPSTGGMGAFF
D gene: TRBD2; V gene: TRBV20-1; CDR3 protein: CSARRTSGTSGRREQYF
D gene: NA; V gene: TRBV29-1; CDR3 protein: CSVGTRKNTEAFF
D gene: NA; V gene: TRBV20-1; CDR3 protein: CSARSGGLEEQYF
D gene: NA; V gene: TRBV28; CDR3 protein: CASSPHSGAIGEKLFF
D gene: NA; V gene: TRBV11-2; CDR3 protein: CASSPAYRGQETQYF
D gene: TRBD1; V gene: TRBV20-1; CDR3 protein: CSARATGDQPQHF
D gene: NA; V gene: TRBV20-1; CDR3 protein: CSARLKDRYNQPQHF
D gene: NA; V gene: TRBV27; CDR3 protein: CASSSLRLVDLLNEQFF
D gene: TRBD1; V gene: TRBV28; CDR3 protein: CASSSYRGKTEAFF
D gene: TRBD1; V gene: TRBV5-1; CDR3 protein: CASSFDGQGSEKLFF
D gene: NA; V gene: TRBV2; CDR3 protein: CASSAQGREAFF
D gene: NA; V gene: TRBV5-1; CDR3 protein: CASSLATTYEQYF
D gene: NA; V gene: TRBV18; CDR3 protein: CASSPGLEQETQYF
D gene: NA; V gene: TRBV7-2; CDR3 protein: CASTFVRGPYEQYF
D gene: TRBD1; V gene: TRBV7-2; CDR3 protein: CASSSTGNVPYEQYF
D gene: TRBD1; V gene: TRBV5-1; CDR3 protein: CASSRTGIQETQYF
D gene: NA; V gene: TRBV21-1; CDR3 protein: CASSRRPGHSGNTIYF
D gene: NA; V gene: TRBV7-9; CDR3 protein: CASSLGRITEAFF
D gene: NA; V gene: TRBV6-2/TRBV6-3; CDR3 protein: CATTHLSSSYEQYF
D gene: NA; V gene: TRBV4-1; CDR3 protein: CASSQDFRGRLGQYF
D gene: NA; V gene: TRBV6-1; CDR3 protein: CASSTDSEITEQYF
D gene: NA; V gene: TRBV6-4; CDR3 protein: CASSDSGALAHEQFF
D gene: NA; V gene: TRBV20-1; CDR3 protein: CSASFSIYGYTF
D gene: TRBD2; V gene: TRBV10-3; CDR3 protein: CAIWRGSENEQFF
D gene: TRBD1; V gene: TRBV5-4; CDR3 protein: CASSLTGDETQYF